A single sample is the source of the 31 T cell receptor beta chains below, sequenced in a study of OX40 agonist ivuxolimab in advanced cancers. Only in-frame clones appear in the TCRdb table, and some are missing; sequencing was by immunoSEQ multiplex PCR. Of 63,000 or so clones detected, approximately 84% appear once; the ten largest clones hold 7.5% to 9%. This material consisted of CD4+ or CD8+ T cells sorted from blood, taken in a trial of the OX40 agonist ivuxolimab. These receptors originate from an adult with an advanced solid tumor such as melanoma, head and neck, liver or kidney cancer.

The chain combines TRBV28 with TRBJ1-6; D might be TRBD1 (5 bases). The CDR3 has 16 residues. V was cut by 5 bases and J by 6 bases, with 17 bases left in between. Germline V gene lookup returns CDR1 MDHEN and CDR2 SYDVKM. For the CDR3, the DNA is TGTGCCAGCAGTACGGGGGGGGTGAATGGTAATTCACCCCTCCACTTT. Its translation is CASSTGGVNGNSPLHF.

The CDR3 DNA sequence: TGCGCCAGCAGCCAAGAACGGACAGGGGGGGTCACTGAAGCTTTCTTT. This translates into CASSQERTGGVTEAFF. The chain employs TRBV4-1 and TRBJ1-1; 10 positions match TRBD1. The CDR3 consists of 16 residues. Germline V lookup: CDR1 MGHRA, CDR2 YSYEKL. The V gene end was trimmed by 0 bases and the J gene end by 4 bases; junction bases not matched to a gene: 5.

V gene TRBV18 combines with J gene TRBJ2-2; D perhaps matches TRBD1 (6 bases). The CDR3 spans 15 residues. V was clipped by 3 bases and J by 3 bases, with 11 bases between them. The germline V gene has CDR1 KGHSH and CDR2 LQKENI. CDR3 protein: CASSPLYRDTGELFF. CDR3 coding DNA: TGTGCCAGCTCACCGCTTTACAGGGACACCGGGGAGCTGTTTTTT. Full variable domain (outside the CDR3, taken from reference TRBV18 and TRBJ2-2): NAGVMQNPRHLVRRRGQEARLRCSPMKGHSHVYWYRQLPEEGLKFMVYLQKENIIDESGMPKERFSAEFPKEGPSILRIQQVVRGDSAAYFCASSPLYRDTGELFFGEGSRLTVL.

The chain uses TRBV4-1 and TRBJ1-2; 7 bases match TRBD1. The length of the CDR3 is 15 residues. V lost 4 bases, J lost 1 base, and 6 bases stayed unmatched. Germline V gene sequence: CDR1 MGHRA, CDR2 YSYEKL. CDR3 sequence (DNA): TGCGCCAGCAGCCGTGACCGGGACAGTAACTATGGCTACACCTTC. Residues: CASSRDRDSNYGYTF.

V and J are TRBV5-1 and TRBJ2-5; 7 bases line up with TRBD2. The J call may be in error: the DNA end matches TRBJ2-7 better. CDR3 length: 18 amino acids. Germline CDR1 and CDR2: SGHRS and YFSETQ. For the CDR3, the DNA is TGCGCCAGCAGCTTGTATAAGTCCACTAGCGCAATATCCTACGAGCAGTACTTC. This gives the protein CASSLYKSTSAISYEQYF.

This clone was observed a handful of times. This rearrangement joins TRBV10-3 to TRBJ1-5; possibly TRBD1 for D (5 bases). In germline, CDR1 is ENHRY, CDR2 SYGVKD. The CDR3 spans 14 residues. The germline V and J ends were trimmed by 7 bases and 3 bases, with 13 bases remaining between them. This CDR3 reads CAIKGLGANQPQHF. CDR3 nucleotide sequence: TGTGCCATCAAGGGGTTAGGGGCCAATCAGCCCCAGCATTTT.

This chain uses TRBV18 with TRBJ1-1, with 7 bases fitting TRBD1. The CDR3 runs 16 residues. After removal of 4 bases from V and 1 base from J, the junction contained 9 bases not matched to a gene. The V gene's germline CDR1 is KGHSH and CDR2 LQKENI. CDR3 amino acids: CASSQGQFKANTEAFF. The CDR3 DNA reads as TGTGCCAGCTCACAGGGACAGTTTAAGGCGAACACTGAAGCTTTCTTT.

This clone was seen only once. This chain joins TRBV7-9 and TRBJ2-3; 8 bases are shared with TRBD2. CDR1 and CDR2 from the germline V gene are SEHNR and FQNEAQ (reference sequence). The CDR3 is made up of 15 amino acids. The junction had 3 bases not matched to a gene; V was cut back by 1 base and J by 3 bases. This chain's CDR3 is CASSLVSGGTDTQYF. CDR3 DNA sequence: TGTGCCAGCAGCTTAGTTTCGGGAGGGACAGATACGCAGTATTTT.

V usage is TRBV5-1 and J usage is TRBJ1-4; 7 positions agree with TRBD1. The CDR3 loop spans 15 amino acids. Germline CDR1 reads SGHRS; CDR2 reads YFSETQ. V shed 7 bases and J 1 base; nucleotides not matched to a gene: 7. DNA for the CDR3: TGCGCCAGCTGTTACAGGGGAGGAACTAATGAAAAACTGTTTTTT. Its protein product is CASCYRGGTNEKLFF.

V gene TRBV18 combines with J gene TRBJ2-2; D unclear. The CDR3 has 15 amino acids. Germline CDR1 KGHSH, CDR2 LQKENI. V shed 0 bases and J shed 1 base, with 6 bases lying between them. CDR3 in amino acids: CASSPPTKNTGELFF. In DNA, the CDR3 is TGTGCCAGCTCACCACCAACCAAGAACACCGGGGAGCTGTTTTTT.

V and J are TRBV28 and TRBJ2-2; D remains ambiguous. CDR3 size: 13 residues. V was pared by 8 bases and J by 2 bases, with 9 bases between. Germline V gene data show CDR1 as MDHEN and CDR2 as SYDVKM. The CDR3 spells CASGRRNTGELFF. The CDR3 DNA is TGTGCCAGCGGGCGTCGAAACACCGGGGAGCTGTTTTTT.

The rearrangement links TRBV7-9 to TRBJ2-3; D gene ambiguous. Germline-derived CDR1 and CDR2 are SEHNR and FQNEAQ (reference sequence). V was shortened by 6 bases and J by 1 base, with 14 bases between the two germline ends. The CDR3 has 15 residues. The CDR3 is CASSSSGVGTDTQYF. In DNA, the CDR3 is TGTGCCAGCAGTTCCTCGGGCGTGGGCACAGATACGCAGTATTTT.

V and J are TRBV27 and TRBJ2-2; 7 nucleotides line up with TRBD1. The ends lost 6 bases at V and 0 bases at J; junction bases unmatched: 7. The CDR3 runs 16 residues. The germline gives CDR1 MNHEY, CDR2 SMNVEV (reference sequence). CDR3 region: CASSQDRLANTGELFF. The CDR3 bases are TGTGCCAGCAGCCAGGACAGGTTGGCGAACACCGGGGAGCTGTTTTTT.

The chain is built from TRBV5-8 and TRBJ1-6; unclear D gene. Trimming took off 2 bases at V and 10 bases at J, with 13 bases between the two ends. CDR1 and CDR2 from the germline V gene are SGHTS and YDEGEE. The CDR3 sequence is 14 residues long. The CDR3 DNA reads as TGTGCCAGCAGCTTAAGAGCAGATGTCTCACCCCTCCACTTT. Its protein product is CASSLRADVSPLHF.

This sequence joins TRBV5-5 and TRBJ2-3; TRBD2 agrees at 8 bases. The CDR3 consists of 17 residues. CDR1 SGHKS and CDR2 YYEKEE come from the germline V gene (reference sequence). V trimming: 3 bases; J trimming: 0 bases; junction bases outside the gene matches: 9. The CDR3 DNA reads as TGTGCCAGCAGCTGGCGGGGGGACGCAGCTAGCACAGATACGCAGTATTTT. The encoded protein is CASSWRGDAASTDTQYF.

The V call is TRBV11-2, the J call TRBJ1-4; 7 nucleotides agree with TRBD1. The CDR3 has 15 amino acids. Germline V gene data show CDR1 as SGHAT and CDR2 as FQNNGV. The trim removed 5 bases at V and 8 bases at J, leaving 11 bases unmatched. CDR3 DNA: TGTGCCAGCAGCCCCCTCGGACAGGCAGGGGAAAAACTGTTTTTT. Amino acids: CASSPLGQAGEKLFF.

The chain recombines TRBV28 with TRBJ1-2, with a weak D call TRBD1 (6 bases). The V and J ends lost 5 bases and 4 bases respectively, with 14 bases between them. CDR1 MDHEN and CDR2 SYDVKM come from the germline V gene. This CDR3 is 14 amino acids long. The CDR3 nucleotides are TGTGCCAGCAGTCTATCGGACAGCCTCTATGGCTACACCTTC. Translation: CASSLSDSLYGYTF.

The rearrangement links TRBV7-2 to TRBJ2-3; D remains unclear. The ends were cut back, 7 bases at V and 0 bases at J, with 14 bases in the middle. The CDR3 is made up of 15 amino acids. Germline lookup yields CDR1 SGHTA and CDR2 FQGNSA. The chain's CDR3 is CASTNPDRSTDTQYF. In DNA form, the CDR3 reads TGTGCCAGCACTAACCCCGACCGTAGCACAGATACGCAGTATTTT.

This chain connects TRBV5-4 to TRBJ1-4; D might be TRBD1 (5 bases). Germline CDR1 and CDR2: SGHNT and YYREEE (reference sequence). V lost 2 bases to trimming and J lost 7 bases, with 12 bases between them. CDR3 size: 14 residues. The CDR3: CASSFEGKGEKLFF. DNA of the CDR3: TGTGCCAGCAGCTTTGAGGGGAAGGGTGAAAAACTGTTTTTT. Full variable domain (missing parts from reference TRBV5-4 and TRBJ1-4): ETGVTQSPTHLIKTRGQQVTLRCSSQSGHNTVSWYQQALGQGPQFIFQYYREEENGRGNFPPRFSGLQFPNYSSELNVNALELDDSALYLCASSFEGKGEKLFFGSGTQLSVL.

V is TRBV6-1 and J is TRBJ1-2; D uncertain. CDR1 is MNHNS, CDR2 SASEGT, per germline. The CDR3 is 16 amino acids. V was cut by 1 base and J by 7 bases, with 19 bases left in between. The CDR3 coding sequence is TGTGCCAGCAGTGAAGGTGGTATTGTTCGGTCCTCTGGCTACACCTTC. Encoded protein: CASSEGGIVRSSGYTF.

Points on this clone: Other DNA sequences in the sample encode the same CDR3. The rearrangement joins TRBV28 to TRBJ2-3; D call uncertain. Looked up from germline, CDR1 is MDHEN and CDR2 is SYDVKM. V lost 3 bases, J lost 1 base, and 5 bases lay in between. The CDR3 contains 13 residues. Written as DNA, the CDR3 is TGTGCCAGCAGTTTCCCAGGCACAGATACGCAGTATTTT. It specifies CASSFPGTDTQYF.

This clone has only one observation. V and J are TRBV2 and TRBJ1-1, with 8 bases identical to TRBD1. V lost 4 bases, J lost 4 bases, and 5 bases stayed unmatched. Germline CDR1 and CDR2: SNHLY and FYNNEI. The CDR3 spans 14 residues. The CDR3 here is CASSGQGISTEAFF. Here the CDR3 DNA reads TGTGCCAGCAGTGGACAGGGGATCAGCACTGAAGCTTTCTTT.

This clone was recorded a few times. The chain is built from TRBV30 and TRBJ2-5; D might be TRBD2 (6 bases). This CDR3 contains 14 residues. V was trimmed by 4 bases and J by 5 bases, leaving 17 bases between them. Per germline, CDR1 GTSNPN and CDR2 SVGIG (reference sequence). The CDR3 sequence: CAWIGTYPWETQYF. The CDR3, as DNA: TGTGCCTGGATAGGGACTTACCCGTGGGAGACCCAGTACTTC.

The chain has TRBV7-2 and TRBJ2-3; 12 bases are a match to TRBD2. The CDR3 contains 17 residues. V shed 3 bases, J shed 3 bases, and the junction held 7 bases outside the gene matches. Looked up from germline, CDR1 is SGHTA and CDR2 is FQGNSA. The CDR3 spells CASSFTSGGPDTDTQYF. The CDR3 DNA is TGTGCCAGCAGCTTTACTAGCGGGGGGCCCGATACAGATACGCAGTATTTT.

This chain connects TRBV5-1 to TRBJ2-1, with 9 bases that match TRBD2. CDR1 is SGHRS and CDR2 is YFSETQ in the germline V gene. The ends lost 0 bases at V and 5 bases at J; junction bases unmatched: 3. This CDR3 spans 15 amino acids. The CDR3 reads CASSLGAGGNNEQFF. Written as DNA, the CDR3 is TGCGCCAGCAGCTTGGGGGCGGGAGGGAACAATGAGCAGTTCTTC.

The V and J genes are TRBV7-2 and TRBJ2-7; 13 bases line up with TRBD2. V trimming: 8 bases; J trimming: 1 base; junction bases outside the gene matches: 5. The CDR3 loop spans 15 amino acids. The V gene's germline CDR1 is SGHTA and CDR2 FQGNSA. The CDR3 is CASGTSGTLSYEQYF. CDR3 in DNA: TGTGCCAGCGGGACTAGCGGGACGCTATCCTACGAGCAGTACTTC.

The genes are TRBV7-2 and TRBJ1-5, with D tentatively TRBD1 (5 bases). CDR1 and CDR2 (germline): SGHTA, FQGNSA. Trimming shortened V by 3 bases and J by 1 base, and 10 bases separated the two germline ends. This CDR3 comprises 15 residues. The CDR3 reads CASSFGGGSNQPQHF. For the CDR3, the DNA is TGTGCCAGCAGCTTTGGGGGGGGAAGCAATCAGCCCCAGCATTTT. The full variable domain, rest sourced from reference TRBV7-2 and TRBJ1-5, is GAGVSQSPSNKVTEKGKDVELRCDPISGHTALYWYRQSLGQGLEFLIYFQGNSAPDKSGLPSDRFSAERTGGSVSTLTIQRTQQEDSAVYLCASSFGGGSNQPQHFGDGTRLSIL.

In regard to this clone: The same CDR3 can be traced to other DNA sequences in this sample. The genes are TRBV19 and TRBJ1-1, with D possibly matching TRBD1 (6 bases). With 7 bases removed from V and 1 base from J, the gap between germline ends came to 13 bases. This CDR3 region has 14 residues. Germline V gene sequence: CDR1 LNHDA, CDR2 SQIVND (reference sequence). The CDR3 DNA reads as TGTGCCAGTAACAGGGCCGGGCCGAACACTGAAGCTTTCTTT. This gives the protein CASNRAGPNTEAFF.

This clone has just one count. The chain employs TRBV13 and TRBJ2-2; 8 nucleotides align to TRBD1. Germline CDR1 PRHDT, CDR2 FYEKMQ (reference sequence). The CDR3 consists of 13 residues. V shed 5 bases and J 7 bases; nucleotides not matched to a gene: 3. The CDR3, as DNA: TGTGCCAGCAGCCGGACAGGGATCGGGGAGCTGTTTTTT. Protein: CASSRTGIGELFF.

The chain combines TRBV9 with TRBJ2-1; D remains ambiguous. The CDR3 length is 12 residues. Germline V gives CDR1 SGDLS, CDR2 YYNGEE. Trimming pared 0 bases from V and 6 bases from J, leaving 4 bases between. Here the CDR3 reads CASSVGPNEQFF. The DNA of the CDR3 is TGTGCCAGCAGCGTAGGGCCCAATGAGCAGTTCTTC.

This chain joins TRBV9 and TRBJ2-3; D is unclear. Germline values: CDR1 SGDLS, CDR2 YYNGEE. Trimming removed 6 bases at V and 3 bases at J, with 17 bases between. The CDR3 spans 15 residues. For the CDR3, the DNA is TGTGCCAGCACCAGATCATTAGACGGGACAGATACGCAGTATTTT. Amino acids: CASTRSLDGTDTQYF.